What follows are 31 T cell receptor beta chains derived from one specimen sequenced in a study of beta chain features in type 1 diabetes (dated by TCRdb to 2017 to 2018). Receptors were amplified or captured by the immunoSEQ multiplex PCR assay. The entire amount of isolated RNA was reverse transcribed using the High Capacity cDNA Reverse Transcription Kit, so the sequenced TCRB transcripts were expressed ones. TCRdb carries this immuneACCESS record with in-frame sequences only. Its versions omit some clonotypes, under half of them owing to an unresolved V gene in the studies checked, with the rest unexplained. The sample table records 600,000 to 700,000 clones; around 12% of these occur just once. Clones ranked in the top ten supply 0.09% to 0.15% of the sample. The paper as a whole reports these results and caveats: In all four CD4+ subsets, TCRB CDR3 length was moderately but significantly shorter in type 1 diabetes patients.

Antigens for these TCRs are unknown. What was sequenced was naive CD4+ T cells from blood. Interpreted using the paper, the cell subset or site label stands for: true naive CD4+ T cells. Every receptor here comes from a young man with type 1 diabetes.

A few counts support this clone. The genes are TRBV16 and TRBJ1-1; the D gene is possibly TRBD1 (6 bases). V gave up 0 bases and J gave up 1 base, with 12 bases separating them. This CDR3 comprises 16 residues. CDR1 and CDR2 from the germline V gene are KGHSY and FQNENV. The CDR3 nucleotides read TGTGCCAGCAGCCAATCGTTGCAGGGGAGGAACACTGAAGCTTTCTTT. This translates into CASSQSLQGRNTEAFF.

J is TRBJ1-1 and V is TRBV2, with D tentatively TRBD1 (5 bases). V was cut by 6 bases and J by 2 bases, with 22 bases left in between. The CDR3 has 17 amino acids. Germline CDR1 SNHLY, CDR2 FYNNEI. The CDR3 nucleotides are TGTGCCAGCAGCCTGTACCGGGACGCTCCACAAAACACTGAAGCTTTCTTT. Encoded protein: CASSLYRDAPQNTEAFF.

The chain employs TRBV28 and TRBJ2-3; TRBD1 matches at 10 bases. V dropped 6 bases and J dropped 7; count of bases not matched to a gene: 10. Germline V CDR1 and CDR2: MDHEN, SYDVKM. The CDR3 has 15 residues. The CDR3 DNA sequence: TGTGCCAGCAGGACAGGGGGCGCAAGGGACTATACGCAGTATTTT. Translated, it gives CASRTGGARDYTQYF.

This clone was detected a few times. CDR3 in DNA: TGTGCCAGCAGCTTTTGGACGGGGGTCGAAAAACTGTTTTTT. Translation gives CASSFWTGVEKLFF. The chain has TRBV7-9 and TRBJ1-4, with TRBD1 as a possible D gene (5 bases). Germline assignment: CDR1 SEHNR and CDR2 FQNEAQ (reference sequence). CDR3 length: 14 residues. V dropped 3 bases and J dropped 8 bases, with 13 bases sitting between them.

This clone was observed a handful of times. This chain uses TRBV4-3 with TRBJ2-6; 8 bases align to TRBD1. Germline values: CDR1 LGHNA, CDR2 YSLEER. The CDR3 consists of 16 residues. V shed 3 bases and J 2 bases; nucleotides not matched to a gene: 3. The CDR3 sequence is CASSHDRGAGANVLTF. Written as DNA, the CDR3 is TGCGCCAGCAGCCATGACAGGGGTGCTGGGGCCAACGTCCTGACTTTC.

The CDR3 DNA follows: TGCGCCAGCAGCTTAGGAACAGCCGGTGAAAAACTGTTTTTT. It encodes CASSLGTAGEKLFF. The rearrangement uses TRBV5-1 and TRBJ1-4; D is uncertain. V was cut by 2 bases and J by 7 bases, with 12 bases left in between. Germline V CDR1 and CDR2: SGHRS, YFSETQ. The CDR3 spans 14 residues.

The CDR3 spells CASSPGGFQETQYF. CDR3 nucleotides: TGTGCCAGCAGCCCGGGAGGGTTTCAAGAGACCCAGTACTTC. The chain employs TRBV7-9 and TRBJ2-5; 8 positions agree with TRBD2. This CDR3 is built from 14 residues. After removal of 5 bases from V and 2 bases from J, the junction contained 4 bases not matched to a gene. Germline CDR1 SEHNR, CDR2 FQNEAQ (reference sequence).

The chain links TRBV7-6 to TRBJ1-6; D may be TRBD1 (5 bases). CDR1 and CDR2 from the germline V gene are SGHVS and FNYEAQ. The CDR3 length is 15 residues. Trimming left V 4 bases short and J 6 bases short, with 13 bases between. CDR3 nucleotide sequence: TGTGCCAGCAGCTCGACAGCCACTATTAATTCACCCCTCCACTTT. It encodes CASSSTATINSPLHF.

This clone was seen a few times. The rearrangement links TRBV5-1 to TRBJ1-1; D call uncertain. Trimming left V 0 bases short and J 5 bases short, with 11 bases between. This CDR3 is built from 14 residues. Germline V CDR1 and CDR2: SGHRS, YFSETQ. DNA for the CDR3: TGCGCCAGCAGCTTGGACGGGTTGGGGACTGAAGCTTTCTTT. Protein: CASSLDGLGTEAFF.

This clone was counted a few times. The chain carries TRBV7-2 and TRBJ1-4, with D tentatively TRBD1 (5 bases). V was cut by 1 base and J by 4 bases, with 7 bases left in between. The germline CDR1 and CDR2 sequences are SGHTA and FQGNSA. The CDR3 runs to 14 residues. The CDR3 is CASSLDRINEKLFF. In DNA, the CDR3 is TGTGCCAGCAGCTTAGACAGGATTAATGAAAAACTGTTTTTT.

Details on this clone: The same CDR3 also results from other DNA sequences found in this sample. The V call is TRBV15, the J call TRBJ1-4; D is unresolved. Trimming left V 0 bases short and J 7 bases short, with 6 bases between. The CDR3 totals 13 residues. Germline loops: CDR1 LNHNV, CDR2 YYDKDF (reference sequence). The DNA for the CDR3 is TGTGCCACCAGCAGAGATAGAGTTGAAAAACTGTTTTTT. This sequence encodes CATSRDRVEKLFF.

This clone has a handful of counts. This same CDR3 is encoded by further DNA sequences in the sample. The chain carries TRBV7-9 and TRBJ1-1; D gene ambiguous. The CDR3 has 13 amino acids. Germline lookup yields CDR1 SEHNR and CDR2 FQNEAQ (reference sequence). The ends were cut back, 1 base at V and 1 base at J, with 4 bases in the middle. In nucleotides, the CDR3 is TGTGCCAGCAGCTTAGACTCGAACACTGAAGCTTTCTTT. Amino acids: CASSLDSNTEAFF.

The chain is built from TRBV1 and TRBJ2-5; the table calls TRBD1, which could not be checked here. TRBV1 is noted as a pseudogene. The CDR3 sequence is 15 residues long. CDR3 nucleotides: TGCACCAGCAGCCAAGGGGCAGGGGTTCGGGAGACCCAGTACTTC. This codes for CTSSQGAGVRETQYF.

This clone was observed a few times. V and J are TRBV5-6 and TRBJ2-5; maybe TRBD2 (6 bases). CDR3 length: 15 residues. With 3 bases removed from V and 4 bases from J, the gap between germline ends came to 16 bases. CDR1 is SGHDT, CDR2 YYEEEE, per germline. The CDR3 loop is CASSSQPRGGETQYF. The DNA of the CDR3 is TGTGCCAGCAGCTCCCAACCTAGGGGAGGAGAGACCCAGTACTTC.

This clone was detected a few times. The V gene is TRBV9, the J gene TRBJ2-5, with a tentative D call TRBD1 (6 bases). The CDR3 extends over 15 amino acids. The V end lost 3 bases, the J end lost 2 bases, and 14 bases lay between the germline ends. CDR1 SGDLS and CDR2 YYNGEE come from the germline V gene. CDR3 coding DNA: TGTGCCAGCAGCGGAACAACAGGGAGACAAGAGACCCAGTACTTC. This codes for CASSGTTGRQETQYF. The full variable domain, its missing parts supplied by reference TRBV9 and TRBJ2-5, is DSGVTQTPKHLITATGQRVTLRCSPRSGDLSVYWYQQSLDQGLQFLIQYYNGEERAKGNILERFSAQQFPDLHSELNLSSLELGDSALYFCASSGTTGRQETQYFGPGTRLLVL.

A few counts support this clone. This chain joins TRBV5-1 and TRBJ2-1, with TRBD2 identical over 9 bases. J lost 7 bases, V lost 4 bases, and 9 bases had no gene match. CDR1 and CDR2 (germline): SGHRS, YFSETQ. CDR3 length: 15 amino acids. The CDR3 DNA reads TGCGCCAGCAGCCCCGGGACTAGCACAGGGAATGAGCAGTTCTTC. It is translated as CASSPGTSTGNEQFF.

In this sample, this clone turned up a few times. The rearrangement uses TRBV10-3 and TRBJ1-5; 7 nucleotides align to TRBD1. V lost 11 bases to trimming and J lost 4 bases; unmatched junction nucleotides: 8. From germline, CDR1 is ENHRY and CDR2 SYGVKD. CDR3 size: 13 residues. CDR3 nucleotide sequence: TGTGCCTCCCGGGACAGCCTAAATCAGCCCCAGCATTTT. Its protein is CASRDSLNQPQHF.

The chain is built from TRBV6-5 and TRBJ1-6; D is ambiguous. V was cut by 2 bases and J by 6 bases, with 11 bases left in between. The germline gives CDR1 MNHEY, CDR2 SVGAGI. This CDR3 contains 15 residues. The CDR3 protein is CASSYVEPTNSPLHF. In DNA form, the CDR3 reads TGTGCCAGCAGTTACGTCGAACCGACTAATTCACCCCTCCACTTT.

Remarks on this clone: Other DNA sequences in this specimen translate into the identical CDR3. The CDR3 bases are TGCAGCGTTGACCCCTCGACAGATACGCAGTATTTT. Translating it yields CSVDPSTDTQYF. This chain uses TRBV29-1 with TRBJ2-3, with D unclear. The CDR3 sequence is 12 residues long. Germline V gene data show CDR1 as SQVTM and CDR2 as ANQGSEA. V gave up 3 bases and J gave up 3 bases, with 7 bases separating them.

This sequence joins TRBV27 and TRBJ1-2, with no clear D. This CDR3 is built from 13 residues. V lost 2 bases, J lost 8 bases, and 12 bases lay in between. The germline V gene has CDR1 MNHEY and CDR2 SMNVEV (reference sequence). The CDR3 sequence: CASSLLSAGGYTF. The CDR3 DNA follows: TGTGCCAGCAGTTTACTGTCTGCAGGAGGCTACACCTTC.

V is TRBV29-1 and J is TRBJ2-3; D gene unclear. Germline V gene data show CDR1 as SQVTM and CDR2 as ANQGSEA. Deletions cut 4 bases from V and 0 bases from J, with 5 bases between. The CDR3 has 12 amino acids. CDR3 sequence: CSVGVSTDTQYF. The CDR3 nucleotides are TGCAGCGTTGGGGTGAGCACAGATACGCAGTATTTT.

Written as DNA, the CDR3 is TGTGCCAGCACCGGGACAGGGATTCAGAACACTGAAGCTTTCTTT. Its translation: CASTGTGIQNTEAFF. The V and J genes are TRBV18 and TRBJ1-1; 9 nucleotides match TRBD1. Germline V gene lookup returns CDR1 KGHSH and CDR2 LQKENI. V shed 8 bases and J 1 base; nucleotides not matched to a gene: 8. The CDR3 runs 15 residues.

The genes are TRBV29-1 and TRBJ2-3; the match to TRBD2 covers 9 bases. J lost 3 bases, V lost 5 bases, and 6 bases had no gene match. In germline, CDR1 is SQVTM, CDR2 ANQGSEA. CDR3 length: 14 amino acids. CDR3 protein: CSVLRGGATDTQYF. The CDR3 nucleotides read TGCAGCGTTTTGCGGGGGGGCGCGACAGATACGCAGTATTTT.

A few counts support this clone. J is TRBJ1-2 and V is TRBV4-3; tentatively, D is TRBD1 (5 bases). This CDR3 is built from 15 residues. Trimming pared 1 base from V and 2 bases from J, leaving 11 bases between. Germline assignment: CDR1 LGHNA and CDR2 YSLEER. The CDR3, as DNA: TGCGCCAGCAGCCAAGGTCAGGGATCCAACTATGGCTACACCTTC. It specifies CASSQGQGSNYGYTF.

Only a few counts were recorded for this clone. The chain combines TRBV7-3 with TRBJ2-3, with D possibly matching TRBD1 (6 bases). Germline V gene data show CDR1 as SGHTA and CDR2 as FQGTGA. V dropped 1 base and J dropped 4 bases, with 12 bases sitting between them. The CDR3 is 15 residues long. For the CDR3, the DNA is TGTGCCAGCAGCTTAAGCCAGGGGAGCGCAGATACGCAGTATTTT. It translates to CASSLSQGSADTQYF. Together with reference TRBV7-3 and TRBJ2-3, the CDR3 gives the full variable domain: GAGVSQTPSNKVTEKGKYVELRCDPISGHTALYWYRQSLGQGPEFLIYFQGTGAADDSGLPNDRFFAVRPEGSVSTLKIQRTERGDSAVYLCASSLSQGSADTQYFGPGTRLTVL.

The J gene is TRBJ2-7, the V gene TRBV7-9; perhaps TRBD2 as D (6 bases). V shed 0 bases and J shed 2 bases, with 8 bases lying between them. The V gene's germline CDR1 is SEHNR and CDR2 FQNEAQ (reference sequence). The CDR3 sequence is 14 residues long. CDR3 protein: CASSLAGGTYEQYF. CDR3 coding DNA: TGTGCCAGCAGCTTAGCGGGGGGTACCTACGAGCAGTACTTC.

V is TRBV4-3 and J is TRBJ1-1, with D uncertain. V was cut by 1 base and J by 0 bases, with 12 bases left in between. Germline CDR1 reads LGHNA; CDR2 reads YSLEER. The CDR3 covers 16 residues. CDR3 in amino acids: CASSQGLSGVNTEAFF. The CDR3 DNA is TGCGCCAGCAGCCAAGGTCTGTCCGGGGTGAACACTGAAGCTTTCTTT.

This clone was detected only a few times. This chain links TRBV9 with TRBJ2-7; 8 bases agree with TRBD1. The CDR3 covers 15 residues. With 4 bases clipped from V and 5 bases from J, the junction kept 11 bases outside the gene matches. Germline V gene sequence: CDR1 SGDLS, CDR2 YYNGEE. In DNA, the CDR3 is TGTGCCAGCAGCCGAAATAACAGGGGGATCGACGAGCAGTACTTC. This gives the protein CASSRNNRGIDEQYF.

V is TRBV7-9 and J is TRBJ1-5; D unresolved. Germline loops: CDR1 SEHNR, CDR2 FQNEAQ (reference sequence). The CDR3 is 16 amino acids. The V end was cut by 6 bases, the J end by 3 bases, with 18 bases between. The CDR3 DNA is TGTGCCAGCAGGGACCAGGCGATCCGGGACAATCAGCCCCAGCATTTT. Its protein is CASRDQAIRDNQPQHF.

This clone was counted a few times. This rearrangement joins TRBV9 to TRBJ2-6, with D possibly TRBD2 on 5 matching bases. Trimming cost V 3 bases and J 0 bases, with 7 bases left between them. This CDR3 is built from 15 residues. Germline V gene lookup returns CDR1 SGDLS and CDR2 YYNGEE. The CDR3 protein is CASSGRCSGANVLTF. In DNA, the CDR3 is TGTGCCAGCAGCGGGAGGTGCTCTGGGGCCAACGTCCTGACTTTC. The variable domain in full, completed from reference TRBV9 and TRBJ2-6, reads DSGVTQTPKHLITATGQRVTLRCSPRSGDLSVYWYQQSLDQGLQFLIQYYNGEERAKGNILERFSAQQFPDLHSELNLSSLELGDSALYFCASSGRCSGANVLTFGAGSRLTVL.

This clone turned up a few times. This sample includes further DNA sequences coding for the same CDR3. The genes are TRBV7-9 and TRBJ2-5; 9 positions agree with TRBD1. The germline V gene has CDR1 SEHNR and CDR2 FQNEAQ (reference sequence). Germline trimming cut 5 bases from V and 1 base from J; bases unmatched to any gene: 2. CDR3 size: 14 residues. This chain's CDR3 is CASSRGQGQETQYF. CDR3 in DNA: TGTGCCAGCAGCCGGGGACAGGGCCAAGAGACCCAGTACTTC. The variable domain in full, completed from reference TRBV7-9 and TRBJ2-5, reads DTGVSQNPRHKITKRGQNVTFRCDPISEHNRLYWYRQTLGQGPEFLTYFQNEAQLEKSRLLSDRFSAERPKGSFSTLEIQRTEQGDSAMYLCASSRGQGQETQYFGPGTRLLVL.